This T cell receptor (beta chain) was found in a study of T cell changes during pregnancy in multiple sclerosis. Sequenced by immunoSEQ multiplex PCR; TCRdb stores in-frame clones only, minus some. Of roughly 48,000 clones in the sample, approximately 95% are singletons; the top ten hold 5% to 7%. V was clipped by 4 bases and J by 1 base, with 12 bases between them. CDR1 and CDR2 from the germline V gene are SGDLS and YYNGEE. CDR3 length: 15 residues. The rearrangement joins TRBV9 to TRBJ2-1; possibly TRBD2 for D (6 bases). The TCR was taken from a female donor with multiple sclerosis, enrolled in a pregnancy study. Sequencing used CD8+ T cells from peripheral blood mononuclear cells, obtained in the first trimester of pregnancy. Here the CDR3 reads CASSPIAASYNEQFF. The CDR3, as DNA: TGTGCCAGCAGCCCTATAGCGGCGTCCTACAATGAGCAGTTCTTC.